This entry features one T cell receptor (beta chain) sequence. The data were obtained in a study of low-dose radiotherapy and immunotherapy resistance in tumors. Treatment combined nivolumab, ipilimumab, aspirin, low-dose cyclophosphamide and low-dose radiotherapy in a dose-escalation trial. Gene-specific TRAV and TRBV primers were used for first-strand cDNA, covering alpha and beta chains. PCR amplification of the TCRs was performed with Phusion for 20 PCR cycles, and it relied on a constant-region primer together with a V-primer adapter. TCRdb ran MiXCR on the reads and lists one entry per CDR3 protein. The data hold more than 10,000 distinct CDR3 sequences, with 60% observed a single time. V lost 0 bases to trimming and J lost 4 bases, with 3 bases between them. Germline V gene lookup returns CDR1 LGHDT and CDR2 YNNKEL (reference sequence). The CDR3 contains 13 residues.

This chain links TRBV3-1 with TRBJ2-2, with D unclear. This TCR derives from a human donor with advanced metastatic prostate, ovarian, gallbladder or colorectal cancer (not recorded which). This table probably holds off-target reads from a library built for another chain. The CDR3 DNA reads as TGTGCCAGCAGCCAAGAAGGCACCGGGGAGCTGTTTTTT. It translates to CASSQEGTGELFF.